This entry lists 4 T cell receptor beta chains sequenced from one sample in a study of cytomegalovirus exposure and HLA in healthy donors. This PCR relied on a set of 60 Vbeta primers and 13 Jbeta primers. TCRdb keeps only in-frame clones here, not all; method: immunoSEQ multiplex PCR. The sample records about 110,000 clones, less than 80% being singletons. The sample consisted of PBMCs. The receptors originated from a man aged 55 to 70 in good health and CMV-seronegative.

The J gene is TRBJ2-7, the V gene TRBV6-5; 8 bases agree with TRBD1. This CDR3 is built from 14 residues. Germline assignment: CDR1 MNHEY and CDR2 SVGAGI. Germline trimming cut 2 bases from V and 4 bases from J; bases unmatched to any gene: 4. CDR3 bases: TGTGCCAGCAGTTACCCGGACAGGGATTACGAGCAGTACGTC. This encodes CASSYPDRDYEQYV.

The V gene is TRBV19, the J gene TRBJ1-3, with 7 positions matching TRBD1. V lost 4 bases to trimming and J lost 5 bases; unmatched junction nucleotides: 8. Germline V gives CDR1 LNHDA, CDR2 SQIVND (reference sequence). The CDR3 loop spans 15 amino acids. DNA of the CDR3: TGTGCCAGTAGTACCCCGACAGGGAACAGAAACACCATATATTTT. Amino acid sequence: CASSTPTGNRNTIYF.

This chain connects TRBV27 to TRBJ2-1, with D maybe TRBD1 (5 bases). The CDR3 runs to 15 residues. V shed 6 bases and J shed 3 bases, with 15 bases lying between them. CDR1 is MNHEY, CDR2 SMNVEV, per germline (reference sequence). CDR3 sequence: CASSPQDTIYNEQFF. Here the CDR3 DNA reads TGTGCCAGCAGCCCACAGGACACGATCTACAATGAGCAGTTCTTC.

The CDR3 loop reads CASEGAGELFF. CDR3 bases: TGTGCCAGCGAAGGGGCCGGGGAGCTGTTTTTT. V is TRBV11-3 and J is TRBJ2-2; a possible D gene is TRBD1 (5 bases). The CDR3 is 11 residues long. The ends were cut back, 8 bases at V and 6 bases at J, with 7 bases in the middle. Germline loops: CDR1 SGHNT, CDR2 YENEEA.